The T cell receptor beta chain described here comes from a study of control samples from healthy donors and cancer patients. Here immunoSEQ multiplex PCR was the method, and the copy in TCRdb shows in-frame clones only, minus some. The profile shows roughly 120,000 clones, under 95% of them singletons. Germline CDR1 SGHRS, CDR2 YFSETQ. The CDR3 length is 16 residues. The ends were cut back, 3 bases at V and 3 bases at J, with 19 bases in the middle. Sequenced material: PBMCs. The clonotype originates from a man in his fifties or sixties with head and neck cancer. This rearrangement joins TRBV5-1 to TRBJ2-7; D is possibly TRBD2 (5 bases). In DNA, the CDR3 is TGCGCCAGCAGCTGGAGGATCGGGCGGAGGAACTACGAGCAGTACTTC. Translated: CASSWRIGRRNYEQYF.